This T cell receptor (beta chain) was captured in a study of CD8 T cells in ankylosing spondylitis. General study results and limits: One TCR beta motif, made up of fewer than 10 highly homologous variants, appeared characteristic of ankylosing spondylitis blood.

As the method for making TCR beta libraries, quantitative 5'-RACE with molecular barcodes was used. Each CDR3 protein is one row after TCRdb ran MiXCR on the 5' RACE reads. This sample has a few hundred thousand distinct CDR3 sequences, with roughly 8% found just once. As concerns this clonotype: The target antigen is unknown.

Germline V gene lookup returns CDR1 MNHNS and CDR2 SASEGT. CDR3 length: 16 residues. With 6 bases removed from V and 8 bases from J, the gap between germline ends came to 23 bases. Sample: blood, either unsorted or a sorted T cell fraction (not recorded which). This receptor was obtained from a male donor with ankylosing spondylitis. The genes are TRBV6-1 and TRBJ2-1, with D perhaps matching TRBD2 (6 bases). The CDR3 is CASSRWAGTPTDEQFF. DNA for the CDR3: TGTGCCAGCAGCCGCTGGGCGGGGACCCCCACAGATGAGCAGTTCTTC.